This TCR beta chain comes out of a study of circulating and synovial CD4+ cells in juvenile arthritis. Study outcomes and limitations: Compared with bulk blood, circulating pathogenic-like lymphocytes shared substantially more CDR3 sequences with synovial T cells.

With V trimmed by 6 bases and J by 4 bases, 8 bases remained unmatched. CDR1 and CDR2 (germline): MDHEN, SYDVKM. The CDR3 consists of 16 residues. As for this clone: Its antigen remains unknown.

Repertoires were generated with immunoSEQ multiplex PCR, while TCRdb's copy carries only in-frame clones and drops some. This sample has around 32,000 clones, with roughly 95% found just once. This TCR came from a human donor with juvenile idiopathic arthritis. V is TRBV28 and J is TRBJ2-2, with 10 bases identical to TRBD2. The sequenced material came from CD4+ T cells from blood. CDR3: CASRLAGASFTGELFF. Here the CDR3 DNA reads TGTGCCAGCAGGCTAGCGGGAGCATCTTTCACCGGGGAGCTGTTTTTT.